A single sample is the source of the 25 T cell receptor beta chains below, sequenced in a study of OX40 agonist ivuxolimab in advanced cancers. Libraries were built with the immunoSEQ multiplex PCR assay. As stored in TCRdb, this immuneACCESS dataset retains in-frame rearrangements with V and J assigned. A fraction of the clones does not appear; measured against another copy, unresolved V genes explain less than half of the discrepancy, and the remainder lacks a known reason. Recorded for this sample are more than 45,000 clones; 94% of them occurred a single time. The ten most abundant clones make up roughly 12% of the sample. The material was CD4+ or CD8+ T cells sorted from blood, obtained in a trial of the OX40 agonist ivuxolimab. The receptors were gathered from an adult with an advanced solid tumor such as melanoma, head and neck, liver or kidney cancer.

The V call is TRBV4-1, the J call TRBJ2-2; no definite D call. V was clipped by 0 bases and J by 0 bases, with 8 bases between them. The CDR3 totals 16 residues. Germline-derived CDR1 and CDR2 are MGHRA and YSYEKL. CDR3 nucleotide sequence: TGCGCCAGCAGCCAAGACGCACCGGCGAACACCGGGGAGCTGTTTTTT. Amino acid sequence: CASSQDAPANTGELFF.

The V call is TRBV19, the J call TRBJ2-1; D may be TRBD2 (6 bases). Trimming left V 3 bases short and J 0 bases short, with 15 bases between. This CDR3 spans 17 amino acids. Germline V gene data show CDR1 as LNHDA and CDR2 as SQIVND (reference sequence). CDR3: CASSMGRGKSSYNEQFF. The CDR3, as DNA: TGTGCCAGTAGTATGGGTCGCGGGAAGAGCTCCTACAATGAGCAGTTCTTC.

This chain links TRBV11-1 with TRBJ2-7; either TRBD1 or TRBD2 may supply D (5 bases each). The CDR3 consists of 14 residues. V was clipped by 3 bases and J by 2 bases, with 11 bases between them. Germline CDR1 is SGHAT and CDR2 is FQDESV (reference sequence). The DNA for the CDR3 is TGTGCCAGCAGCTTCGGGACGGCTACCTACGAGCAGTACTTC. Translating gives CASSFGTATYEQYF.

This clone was seen just once. The chain employs TRBV4-3 and TRBJ1-2; TRBD1 matches at 7 bases. CDR3 length equals 16 residues. Germline CDR1 reads LGHNA; CDR2 reads YSLEER. The junction had 9 bases not matched to a gene; V was cut back by 3 bases and J by 2 bases. This CDR3 reads CASSHSWTGVNYGYTF. The DNA of the CDR3 is TGCGCCAGCAGCCATTCCTGGACAGGAGTGAACTATGGCTACACCTTC.

The rearrangement links TRBV6-5 to TRBJ2-7; D gene ambiguous. Germline CDR1 is MNHEY and CDR2 is SVGAGI. The CDR3 sequence is 14 residues long. The V end was cut by 4 bases, the J end by 4 bases, with 14 bases between. The CDR3 protein is CASSSPRSLYEQYF. The CDR3 coding sequence is TGTGCCAGCAGTTCCCCCAGAAGCCTATACGAGCAGTACTTC.

V gene TRBV4-1 combines with J gene TRBJ2-3; 11 nucleotides match TRBD2. CDR3 size: 16 residues. Germline lookup yields CDR1 MGHRA and CDR2 YSYEKL. After removal of 1 base from V and 4 bases from J, the junction contained 4 bases not matched to a gene. CDR3 residues: CASSQGLAGMADTQYF. In DNA, the CDR3 is TGCGCCAGCAGCCAAGGACTAGCGGGAATGGCAGATACGCAGTATTTT.

This sequence joins TRBV2 and TRBJ2-1; 12 nucleotides agree with TRBD2. The CDR3 extends over 15 amino acids. Unmatched junction bases numbered 8, after V lost 7 bases and J lost 7 bases. Germline CDR1 reads SNHLY; CDR2 reads FYNNEI. The CDR3 bases are TGTGCCAGCACCGGCGGGACTAGCGGGTGGAATGAGCAGTTCTTC. Its translation: CASTGGTSGWNEQFF.

This chain joins TRBV28 and TRBJ2-7; 10 positions agree with TRBD2. The germline V gene encodes CDR1 MDHEN and CDR2 SYDVKM. V was clipped by 10 bases and J by 3 bases; unmatched bases: 15. The CDR3 extends over 16 amino acids. The DNA of the CDR3 is TGTGCCACCCTCCCAGTAAGCGGGAGGGAAATCTACGAGCAGTACTTC. Translation: CATLPVSGREIYEQYF.

About this clone itself: Other nucleotide sequences in the sample specify the same CDR3. This rearrangement joins TRBV18 to TRBJ2-1; 8 bases match TRBD2. In germline, CDR1 is KGHSH, CDR2 LQKENI. V shed 6 bases and J 0 bases; nucleotides not matched to a gene: 7. CDR3 length equals 16 residues. CDR3 sequence: CASSLSSGSSYNEQFF. In DNA, the CDR3 is TGTGCCAGCTCCCTAAGCAGCGGGAGCTCCTACAATGAGCAGTTCTTC.

The V and J genes are TRBV5-6 and TRBJ1-6; 7 bases line up with TRBD1. The length of the CDR3 is 15 residues. The J segment lost 2 bases and the V segment lost 4 bases, leaving 3 bases of the junction unmatched. CDR1 is SGHDT and CDR2 is YYEEEE in the germline V gene. In DNA form, the CDR3 reads TGTGCCAGCAGCGGGGGGACAGCCTATAATTCACCCCTCCACTTT. Protein sequence: CASSGGTAYNSPLHF.

The chain couples TRBV28 to TRBJ2-1, with TRBD1 as a possible D gene (5 bases). The CDR3 spans 15 residues. V dropped 6 bases and J dropped 0 bases, with 12 bases sitting between them. Germline V gene lookup returns CDR1 MDHEN and CDR2 SYDVKM. The chain's CDR3 is CASRRQRFSYNEQFF. DNA of the CDR3: TGTGCCAGCAGAAGACAGAGGTTCTCCTACAATGAGCAGTTCTTC.

The chain has TRBV2 and TRBJ2-2, with 7 nucleotides matching TRBD2. The CDR3 is 16 amino acids. Germline loops: CDR1 SNHLY, CDR2 FYNNEI. V trimming: 7 bases; J trimming: 1 base; junction bases outside the gene matches: 9. The CDR3: CASTLGLAENTGELFF. CDR3 bases: TGTGCCAGCACCTTGGGGCTAGCGGAGAACACCGGGGAGCTGTTTTTT.

The chain is built from TRBV7-9 and TRBJ2-1, with D perhaps assigned TRBD1 or TRBD2 (5 bases each). Germline loops: CDR1 SEHNR, CDR2 FQNEAQ (reference sequence). V was pared by 5 bases and J by 0 bases, with 8 bases between. The CDR3 extends over 14 amino acids. CDR3 nucleotides: TGTGCCAGCAGCCCCGGGGCCTCCTACAATGAGCAGTTCTTC. Residues: CASSPGASYNEQFF.

This chain links TRBV19 with TRBJ1-1, with D uncertain. The V end lost 3 bases, the J end lost 0 bases, and 17 bases lay between the germline ends. Germline lookup yields CDR1 LNHDA and CDR2 SQIVND (reference sequence). The CDR3 is 17 amino acids. CDR3 protein: CASSIFQLGIVNTEAFF. In nucleotides, the CDR3 is TGTGCCAGTAGTATCTTCCAGTTGGGGATTGTGAACACTGAAGCTTTCTTT.

The chain links TRBV10-2 to TRBJ1-1; no clear D gene. CDR1 WSHSY and CDR2 SAAADI come from the germline V gene. The CDR3 consists of 11 residues. V was cut by 3 bases and J by 7 bases, with 6 bases left in between. CDR3 in amino acids: CASSDRFEAFF. CDR3 DNA sequence: TGCGCCAGCAGTGACCGTTTTGAAGCTTTCTTT.

The chain carries TRBV19 and TRBJ2-7; D possibly matches TRBD1 or TRBD2 (5 bases each). Per the germline V gene, CDR1 is LNHDA and CDR2 is SQIVND (reference sequence). The CDR3 runs 15 residues. V gave up 1 base and J gave up 3 bases, with 13 bases separating them. The CDR3 protein is CASSIGGRGLYEQYF. The CDR3 DNA reads TGTGCCAGTAGTATAGGGGGGAGAGGACTCTACGAGCAGTACTTC.

The CDR3 region has the DNA TGTGCCAGCAGTAGACAGATTCATAGCAATCAGCCCCAGCATTTT. Translated: CASSRQIHSNQPQHF. The V call is TRBV6-4, the J call TRBJ1-5; a possible D gene is TRBD1 (5 bases). In germline, CDR1 is MRHNA, CDR2 SNTAGT. The V end was cut by 5 bases, the J end by 0 bases, with 11 bases between. The CDR3 loop spans 15 amino acids.

The chain carries TRBV28 and TRBJ2-1, with D maybe TRBD2 (6 bases). Trimming removed 1 base from V and 10 bases from J, with 14 bases in between. Per the germline V gene, CDR1 is MDHEN and CDR2 is SYDVKM. CDR3 length: 14 amino acids. CDR3 in amino acids: CASSLLTSRREQFF. CDR3 sequence (DNA): TGTGCCAGCAGTTTATTAACTAGCCGGAGGGAGCAGTTCTTC.

The V and J genes are TRBV19 and TRBJ2-7; D may match TRBD1 or TRBD2 (5 bases each). CDR1 and CDR2 (germline): LNHDA, SQIVND (reference sequence). The CDR3 runs to 15 residues. Trimming cost V 5 bases and J 4 bases, with 18 bases left between them. The CDR3 region is CASSSGSDSVYEQYF. Written as DNA, the CDR3 is TGTGCCAGTAGTTCAGGGAGCGATTCTGTGTACGAGCAGTACTTC.

J is TRBJ2-5 and V is TRBV14; TRBD2 matches at 9 bases. Germline trimming cut 2 bases from V and 0 bases from J; bases unmatched to any gene: 10. Germline lookup yields CDR1 SGHDN and CDR2 FVKESK. The CDR3 consists of 18 residues. In DNA, the CDR3 is TGTGCCAGCAGCCAACGGTCTAGCGGGACGACCGACCAAGAGACCCAGTACTTC. Its protein is CASSQRSSGTTDQETQYF.

This clone was seen more than once but under ten times. For the CDR3, the DNA is TGTGCCGCGGGGGGAAGGTATGGCTACACCTTC. Amino acid sequence: CAAGGRYGYTF. This chain joins TRBV19 and TRBJ1-2; D may be TRBD1 (5 bases). Germline assignment: CDR1 LNHDA and CDR2 SQIVND (reference sequence). The CDR3 covers 11 residues. The ends were cut back, 11 bases at V and 5 bases at J, with 12 bases in the middle.

The chain carries TRBV25-1 and TRBJ2-3; maybe TRBD1 (6 bases). The CDR3 loop spans 13 amino acids. V dropped 1 base and J dropped 5 bases, with 7 bases sitting between them. CDR1 is MGHDK and CDR2 is SYGVNS in the germline V gene. In DNA form, the CDR3 reads TGTGCCAGCAGTGAATTAGGGGGAGATACGCAGTATTTT. It specifies CASSELGGDTQYF.

The rearrangement uses TRBV11-2 and TRBJ2-1; D remains unclear. Germline values: CDR1 SGHAT, CDR2 FQNNGV. The V end lost 3 bases, the J end lost 4 bases, and 7 bases lay between the germline ends. The CDR3 contains 13 residues. This chain's CDR3 is CASSFTGYNEQFF. The CDR3 DNA follows: TGTGCCAGCAGCTTTACCGGATACAATGAGCAGTTCTTC. The variable domain in full, completed from reference TRBV11-2 and TRBJ2-1, reads EAGVAQSPRYKIIEKRQSVAFWCNPISGHATLYWYQQILGQGPKLLIQFQNNGVVDDSQLPKDRFSAERLKGVDSTLKIQPAKLEDSAVYLCASSFTGYNEQFFGPGTRLTVL.

The chain joins TRBV9 to TRBJ2-2; D is perhaps TRBD1 or TRBD2 (5 bases each). The germline gives CDR1 SGDLS, CDR2 YYNGEE. The CDR3 runs 16 residues. The V and J ends lost 4 bases and 6 bases respectively, with 19 bases between them. For the CDR3, the DNA is TGTGCCAGCAGCCGGACCGGGACGGGGCCCCCCGGGGAGCTGTTTTTT. The encoded protein is CASSRTGTGPPGELFF.

V usage is TRBV7-2 and J usage is TRBJ2-7; 7 bases fit TRBD1. Unmatched junction bases numbered 5, after V lost 1 base and J lost 2 bases. The germline CDR1 and CDR2 sequences are SGHTA and FQGNSA. The CDR3 consists of 15 residues. Here the CDR3 DNA reads TGTGCCAGCAGCTTAGAGGCAACAGGGGCCTACGAGCAGTACTTC. This encodes CASSLEATGAYEQYF.